The 31 T cell receptor beta chains below all came from one sample that was sequenced in a study of blood T cell repertoires in COVID-19. Measured with immunoSEQ multiplex PCR; TCRdb has only the in-frame clones, and not every one. Altogether a few hundred thousand clones are present, approximately 81% being singletons, with the ten largest covering less than 4%. Sequenced input: peripheral blood. The receptors derive from a woman under 30 with acute or convalescent COVID-19.

This clone is a singleton in its sample. The J gene is TRBJ2-7, the V gene TRBV20-1; TRBD2 aligns across 10 bases. Germline assignment: CDR1 DFQATT and CDR2 SNEGSKA (reference sequence). The junction had 6 bases not matched to a gene; V was cut back by 3 bases and J by 4 bases. The CDR3 is 14 residues long. The CDR3 DNA is TGCAGTGCTAGTGATCCTAGCGGGGGTTACGAGCAGTACTTC. Its translation is CSASDPSGGYEQYF.

V usage is TRBV6-6 and J usage is TRBJ2-1, with D possibly TRBD2 on 6 matching bases. The CDR3 contains 12 residues. Germline-derived CDR1 and CDR2 are MNHNY and SVGAGI (reference sequence). Trimming pared 8 bases from V and 6 bases from J, leaving 11 bases between. Here the CDR3 DNA reads TGTGCCAGCCGACTAGTATCCAATGAGCAGTTCTTC. Amino acids: CASRLVSNEQFF.

CDR3 coding DNA: TGTGCCAGCTCCCCTCGTGTTGCAACTAATGAAAAACTGTTTTTT. Translating gives CASSPRVATNEKLFF. The chain has TRBV18 and TRBJ1-4; D call uncertain. The CDR3 consists of 15 residues. Per germline, CDR1 KGHSH and CDR2 LQKENI. Trimming shortened V by 6 bases and J by 0 bases, and 11 bases separated the two germline ends.

This chain connects TRBV20-1 to TRBJ2-1; TRBD2 matches 7 bases. This CDR3 has 11 residues. Looked up from germline, CDR1 is DFQATT and CDR2 is SNEGSKA (reference sequence). The V gene end was trimmed by 5 bases and the J gene end by 9 bases; junction bases not matched to a gene: 4. The CDR3 DNA is TGCAGTGCTTTGGGGGGGGTTGAGCAGTTCTTC. Translating it yields CSALGGVEQFF.

CDR3 DNA sequence: TGCAGCGTTGAAAGCCCACCGAGTGGCTACACCTTC. Its protein is CSVESPPSGYTF. The chain carries TRBV29-1 and TRBJ1-2; no clear D gene. The CDR3 has 12 residues. Looked up from germline, CDR1 is SQVTM and CDR2 is ANQGSEA. V was trimmed by 2 bases and J by 7 bases, leaving 11 bases between them.

The gene calls are TRBV7-2 and TRBJ2-3; 15 bases agree with TRBD2. Trimming cost V 5 bases and J 5 bases; bases outside gene matches: 8. Germline loops: CDR1 SGHTA, CDR2 FQGNSA. The CDR3 totals 17 residues. The CDR3 coding sequence is TGTGCCAGCAGCGAGCGGACTAGCGGGAGGGCAATAGATACGCAGTATTTT. Protein product: CASSERTSGRAIDTQYF.

This chain connects TRBV30 to TRBJ1-4; no firm D call. Deletions cut 5 bases from V and 1 base from J, with 14 bases between. Germline V gene sequence: CDR1 GTSNPN, CDR2 SVGIG (reference sequence). The CDR3 is 15 amino acids. The CDR3 DNA reads TGTGCCTGGGGGCCACAGATATTAACTAATGAAAAACTGTTTTTT. Its translation is CAWGPQILTNEKLFF.

CDR3 in DNA: TGTGCCAGCAGCTTAGGGGCCATAACCTACGAGCAGTACTTC. It encodes CASSLGAITYEQYF. The V and J genes are TRBV7-2 and TRBJ2-7; no clear D. Germline CDR1 and CDR2: SGHTA and FQGNSA. The CDR3 is made up of 14 amino acids. Trimming took off 1 base at V and 2 bases at J, with 9 bases between the two ends.

As to this clone: Distinct nucleotide sequences in the sample also encode this CDR3. The chain couples TRBV7-2 to TRBJ2-7; 7 bases are a match to TRBD2. The CDR3 extends over 15 amino acids. Per germline, CDR1 SGHTA and CDR2 FQGNSA. V was pared by 1 base and J by 0 bases, with 3 bases of the junction left unmatched. CDR3 residues: CASSLGLAVSYEQYF. In DNA, the CDR3 is TGTGCCAGCAGCTTAGGGCTAGCGGTCTCCTACGAGCAGTACTTC.

The V gene is TRBV6-6, the J gene TRBJ2-2; 9 positions agree with TRBD2. The trim removed 6 bases at V and 4 bases at J, leaving 6 bases unmatched. The CDR3 is made up of 15 amino acids. The germline V gene has CDR1 MNHNY and CDR2 SVGAGI (reference sequence). The CDR3 bases are TGTGCCAGCAGCCGGCGGGAGGGGGGCACCGGGGAGCTGTTTTTT. Residues: CASSRREGGTGELFF.

V usage is TRBV7-6 and J usage is TRBJ2-1; D is ambiguous. CDR1 is SGHVS and CDR2 is FNYEAQ in the germline V gene. Trimming pared 5 bases from V and 0 bases from J, leaving 8 bases between. This CDR3 is built from 14 residues. In nucleotides, the CDR3 is TGTGCCAGCAGCGCCACGGGCTCCTACAATGAGCAGTTCTTC. Translated: CASSATGSYNEQFF.

The chain is built from TRBV5-4 and TRBJ2-2, with 14 bases lining up with TRBD2. The CDR3 spans 17 residues. V shed 4 bases, J shed 0 bases, and the junction held 2 bases outside the gene matches. The germline V gene has CDR1 SGHNT and CDR2 YYREEE (reference sequence). DNA for the CDR3: TGTGCCAGCAGCCCGGGACTAGCGGGAGCGAACACCGGGGAGCTGTTTTTT. Translation: CASSPGLAGANTGELFF.

This clone has only one observation. The chain joins TRBV9 to TRBJ2-7; perhaps TRBD2 as D (6 bases). The CDR3 has 15 residues. Between the trimmed V and J ends, which lost 0 bases and 3 bases, there was a span of 13 bases. Per the germline V gene, CDR1 is SGDLS and CDR2 is YYNGEE. In nucleotides, the CDR3 is TGTGCCAGCAGCGTAGGGGGGGAGAGCTTCTACGAGCAGTACTTC. Its translation: CASSVGGESFYEQYF.

This chain joins TRBV6-5 and TRBJ1-6, with TRBD1 as a possible D gene (5 bases). V lost 2 bases and J lost 14, with 13 bases in between. This CDR3 has 13 amino acids. Germline V lookup: CDR1 MNHEY, CDR2 SVGAGI. The CDR3 region has the DNA TGTGCCAGCAGTTACAGCAGGGCAAAAGCCCTCCACTTT. This codes for CASSYSRAKALHF.

V usage is TRBV4-1 and J usage is TRBJ2-6; 7 bases align to TRBD1. CDR1 is MGHRA and CDR2 is YSYEKL in the germline V gene. Unmatched junction bases numbered 3, after V lost 4 bases and J lost 0 bases. There are 16 residues in the CDR3. The CDR3 region has the DNA TGCGCCAGCAGCCGAGACAGGGACTCTGGGGCCAACGTCCTGACTTTC. This sequence encodes CASSRDRDSGANVLTF.

The V call is TRBV4-3, the J call TRBJ1-2; 7 nucleotides agree with TRBD1. CDR1 is LGHNA, CDR2 YSLEER, per germline. CDR3 length: 15 amino acids. J was trimmed by 2 bases and V by 3 bases; bases with no gene match: 6. The DNA for the CDR3 is TGCGCCAGCAGCCAGGCCGACAGGGCCAACTATGGCTACACCTTC. The encoded protein is CASSQADRANYGYTF.

This clone was seen more than once but under ten times. The chain combines TRBV6-5 with TRBJ2-2; 7 bases fit TRBD1. Germline CDR1 reads MNHEY; CDR2 reads SVGAGI. This CDR3 is built from 12 residues. V trimming: 6 bases; J trimming: 5 bases; junction bases outside the gene matches: 0. CDR3 sequence (DNA): TGTGCCAGCAGGACAGGGACCGGGGAGCTGTTTTTT. It specifies CASRTGTGELFF.

The chain combines TRBV28 with TRBJ2-3; D not resolved. Trimming removed 7 bases from V and 2 bases from J, with 10 bases in between. From germline, CDR1 is MDHEN and CDR2 SYDVKM. CDR3 length: 13 amino acids. The CDR3 DNA follows: TGTGCCAGCACCTACCCTTACACAGATACGCAGTATTTT. Its translation is CASTYPYTDTQYF.

The genes are TRBV25-1 and TRBJ2-1, with TRBD2 identical over 12 bases. CDR1 MGHDK and CDR2 SYGVNS come from the germline V gene. The V gene end was trimmed by 2 bases and the J gene end by 3 bases; junction bases not matched to a gene: 5. This CDR3 is built from 17 residues. Here the CDR3 DNA reads TGTGCCAGCAGTGAACCCGGACTAGCGGGGAGCTACAATGAGCAGTTCTTC. It translates to CASSEPGLAGSYNEQFF.

V is TRBV7-8 and J is TRBJ1-4; 10 bases agree with TRBD1. J lost 5 bases, V lost 2 bases, and 8 bases had no gene match. The CDR3 sequence is 17 residues long. Germline loops: CDR1 SGHVS, CDR2 FQNEAQ. The CDR3 DNA reads as TGTGCCAGCAGCTTACATGGGACAGGGGCTTTGAATGAAAAACTGTTTTTT. It is translated as CASSLHGTGALNEKLFF. Full variable domain (missing parts from reference TRBV7-8 and TRBJ1-4): GAGVSQSPRYKVAKRGQDVALRCDPISGHVSLFWYQQALGQGPEFLTYFQNEAQLDKSGLPSDRFFAERPEGSVSTLKIQRTQQEDSAVYLCASSLHGTGALNEKLFFGSGTQLSVL.

This clone occurred a few times. The chain employs TRBV20-1 and TRBJ2-7; TRBD2 matches at 7 bases. Germline-derived CDR1 and CDR2 are DFQATT and SNEGSKA (reference sequence). The CDR3 loop spans 14 amino acids. Losses at the gene ends were 3 bases for V and 3 bases for J; bases not matched to a gene: 8. CDR3 loop: CSASHTGGLYEQYF. In DNA, the CDR3 is TGCAGTGCTAGTCACACGGGAGGCCTCTACGAGCAGTACTTC.

The chain carries TRBV7-8 and TRBJ2-3; TRBD2 matches at 7 bases. Germline CDR1 and CDR2: SGHVS and FQNEAQ. The CDR3 is 16 residues long. Unmatched junction bases numbered 16, after V lost 5 bases and J lost 8 bases. The CDR3 nucleotides are TGTGCCAGCAGCAGGACACGGGACTATGCCTCCCGTACGCAGTATTTT. It specifies CASSRTRDYASRTQYF.

This clone was recorded once. The chain has TRBV7-8 and TRBJ2-5, with 8 bases aligning to TRBD1. Germline-derived CDR1 and CDR2 are SGHVS and FQNEAQ. V was pared by 4 bases and J by 5 bases, with 21 bases of the junction left unmatched. The CDR3 runs 19 residues. The chain's CDR3 is CASSSTPGQAPGFSETQYF. For the CDR3, the DNA is TGTGCCAGCAGCTCCACACCGGGACAGGCCCCTGGGTTTTCGGAGACCCAGTACTTC.

This chain links TRBV6-1 with TRBJ2-7; D uncertain. Per germline, CDR1 MNHNS and CDR2 SASEGT. This CDR3 is built from 12 residues. V was pared by 3 bases and J by 2 bases, with 5 bases between. CDR3 DNA sequence: TGTGCCAGCAGTGAGCAGGCCTACGAGCAGTACTTC. Translating gives CASSEQAYEQYF.

The gene calls are TRBV12-3 or TRBV12-4 and TRBJ1-5, with a weak D call TRBD1 (6 bases). V lost 5 bases and J 7 bases, leaving 12 bases between the germline ends. The CDR3 is 13 amino acids. The CDR3 DNA follows: TGTGCCAGCAGTCTGGCTGGGGGCCAGCCCCAGCATTTT. As protein: CASSLAGGQPQHF.

This chain connects TRBV12-3 or TRBV12-4 to TRBJ2-7, with D maybe TRBD2 (6 bases). Trimming removed 7 bases from V and 3 bases from J, with 13 bases in between. CDR3 length equals 13 residues. The CDR3: CASKQTSGYEQYF. Here the CDR3 DNA reads TGTGCCAGCAAGCAGACTAGTGGCTACGAGCAGTACTTC.

The rearrangement links TRBV30 to TRBJ2-3; D is possibly TRBD2 (6 bases). In germline, CDR1 is GTSNPN, CDR2 SVGIG (reference sequence). Deletions cut 0 bases from V and 0 bases from J, with 10 bases between. The CDR3 is 15 amino acids. The chain's CDR3 is CAWSVLAGSTDTQYF. CDR3 DNA sequence: TGTGCCTGGAGTGTTCTCGCGGGGAGCACAGATACGCAGTATTTT.

The genes are TRBV6-2 or TRBV6-3 and TRBJ2-3, with 9 bases that match TRBD1. Per germline, CDR1 MNHEY and CDR2 SVGEGT. Losses at the gene ends were 4 bases for V and 4 bases for J; bases not matched to a gene: 6. The CDR3 sequence is 15 residues long. The DNA for the CDR3 is TGTGCCAGCAGTTCCCGGGACAGGGCTGCAGATACGCAGTATTTT. Residues: CASSSRDRAADTQYF.

The CDR3 DNA sequence: TGTGCCAGCAGCCCCCTTTCCCCACCCCTATCCTACGAGCAGTACTTC. It encodes CASSPLSPPLSYEQYF. The chain combines TRBV25-1 with TRBJ2-7; no firm D call. CDR3 length: 16 residues. Per germline, CDR1 MGHDK and CDR2 SYGVNS. Trimming left V 6 bases short and J 1 base short, with 19 bases between.

The chain employs TRBV2 and TRBJ1-6; D is ambiguous. Trimming shortened V by 6 bases and J by 9 bases, and 12 bases separated the two germline ends. The CDR3 has 13 residues. From germline, CDR1 is SNHLY and CDR2 FYNNEI. The CDR3, as DNA: TGTGCCAGCAGATGGCAGGTATCTTCACCCCTCCACTTT. Residues: CASRWQVSSPLHF.

This chain connects TRBV12-5 to TRBJ2-5, with 13 nucleotides matching TRBD2. The V and J ends lost 5 bases and 2 bases, in that order; junction bases with no gene match: 5. Germline values: CDR1 LGHNT, CDR2 FRNRAP. The CDR3 consists of 16 residues. The CDR3 region is CASGPGTSGAQETQYF. In nucleotides, the CDR3 is TGTGCTAGTGGTCCGGGGACTAGCGGGGCACAAGAGACCCAGTACTTC.